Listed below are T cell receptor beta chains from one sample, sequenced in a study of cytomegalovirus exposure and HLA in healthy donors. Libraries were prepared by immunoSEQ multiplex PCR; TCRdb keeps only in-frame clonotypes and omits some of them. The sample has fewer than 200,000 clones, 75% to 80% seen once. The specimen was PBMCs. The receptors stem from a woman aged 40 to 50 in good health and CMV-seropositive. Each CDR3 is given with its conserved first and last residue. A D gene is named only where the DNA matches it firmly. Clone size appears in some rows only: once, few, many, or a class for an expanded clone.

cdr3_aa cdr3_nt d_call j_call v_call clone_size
CASSFSGDSPLHF TGTGCCAGCAGTTTTTCGGGGGATTCACCCCTCCACTTT NA TRBJ1-6 TRBV27 NA
CASSPSGVEEAFF TGTGCCAGCAGCCCTTCGGGGGTCGAAGAGGCTTTCTTT NA TRBJ1-1 TRBV6-5 NA
CASCPGISNEKLFF TGTGCCAGTTGCCCAGGGATATCTAATGAAAAACTGTTTTTT NA TRBJ1-4 TRBV6-5 few
CASSGTGTGNQPQHF TGTGCCAGTAGTGGAACCGGGACAGGGAATCAGCCCCAGCATTTT TRBD1 TRBJ1-5 TRBV19 NA
CASRRSIEAFF TGTGCCAGCAGGAGATCCATTGAAGCTTTCTTT NA TRBJ1-1 TRBV28 few
CASSRGGVGGYTF TGTGCCAGCAGCCGAGGGGGGGTAGGAGGCTACACCTTC NA TRBJ1-2 TRBV9 NA
CASSQGGSYNEQFF TGTGCCAGCAGCCAAGGGGGCTCCTACAATGAGCAGTTCTTC NA TRBJ2-1 TRBV7-6 NA
CASQQDGNTEAFF TGTGCCAGCCAACAGGACGGGAACACTGAAGCTTTCTTT NA TRBJ1-1 TRBV6-5 NA
CASSTGQGRDQPQHF TGTGCCAGCAGTACCGGACAGGGGAGGGATCAGCCCCAGCATTTT TRBD1 TRBJ1-5 TRBV6-1 NA
CASSQDLLAGYEQFF TGCGCCAGCAGCCAAGATCTCCTAGCGGGGTATGAGCAGTTCTTC TRBD2 TRBJ2-1 TRBV4-1 NA
CASSSGQHEQYF TGTGCCAGCAGTTCGGGACAGCACGAGCAGTACTTC TRBD1 TRBJ2-7 TRBV27 NA
CASSPWTGGTEKLFF TGCGCCAGCAGCCCGTGGACAGGAGGAACTGAAAAACTGTTTTTT TRBD1 TRBJ1-4 TRBV5-1 NA
CASTFPPQGTGELFF TGTGCCAGCACTTTTCCACCTCAGGGCACCGGGGAGCTGTTTTTT NA TRBJ2-2 TRBV6-6 NA
CASSRGGNTEAFF TGTGCCAGCAGCCGGGGGGGAAACACTGAAGCTTTCTTT NA TRBJ1-1 TRBV28 NA
CASSPQSGGNQPQHF TGCGCCAGCAGCCCTCAGTCCGGAGGCAATCAGCCCCAGCATTTT NA TRBJ1-5 TRBV5-1 NA
CASSPRLGGNGGYTF TGTGCCAGCAGCCCCCGTTTGGGGGGTAATGGTGGCTACACCTTC NA TRBJ1-2 TRBV5-5 medium-sized
CAWSVDAGGRQPQHF TGTGCCTGGAGTGTAGATGCCGGGGGGCGACAGCCCCAGCATTTT NA TRBJ1-5 TRBV30 NA
CASSLGGVNQPQHF TGTGCCAGCAGCCTAGGGGGAGTCAATCAGCCCCAGCATTTT NA TRBJ1-5 TRBV7-8 NA